The 27 T cell receptor beta chains presented below share a single source sample, sequenced in a study of CD8 T cell repertoires and HIV-1 epitope variants. Clones were sequenced by immunoSEQ multiplex PCR, and TCRdb holds only the in-frame ones, with some missing. The sample shows under 100,000 clones, roughly four fifths of them seen only once. The sequencing sample was made of uncultured baseline CD8+ T cells from peripheral blood mononuclear cells (PBMCs). These receptors were obtained from a male donor with HIV.

Here the CDR3 DNA reads TGTGCCAGCAGCTTAAACGCGGCAGGAGATGGCAAAGGCTACACCTTC. Its translation: CASSLNAAGDGKGYTF. The genes are TRBV7-2 and TRBJ1-2; D remains ambiguous. Trimming removed 2 bases at V and 8 bases at J, with 21 bases between. Germline assignment: CDR1 SGHTA and CDR2 FQGNSA. The CDR3 extends over 16 amino acids.

This clone was seen a single time. J is TRBJ2-5 and V is TRBV9, with 9 bases lining up with TRBD2. Germline CDR1 reads SGDLS; CDR2 reads YYNGEE. The CDR3 spans 15 residues. After removal of 4 bases from V and 5 bases from J, the junction contained 9 bases not matched to a gene. CDR3 protein: CASSPRGSGGETQYF. The CDR3 bases are TGTGCCAGCAGCCCCCGGGGTAGCGGGGGTGAGACCCAGTACTTC.

This clone was seen only once. V is TRBV5-1 and J is TRBJ2-1; D unresolved. The CDR3 extends over 12 amino acids. Germline values: CDR1 SGHRS, CDR2 YFSETQ. Deletions cut 0 bases from V and 6 bases from J, with 4 bases between. CDR3 in DNA: TGCGCCAGCAGCTTGGGCCTCAATGAGCAGTTCTTC. Translating gives CASSLGLNEQFF.

This sequence joins TRBV11-2 and TRBJ2-1, with D uncertain. V lost 5 bases to trimming and J lost 9 bases, with 26 bases between them. CDR1 is SGHAT and CDR2 is FQNNGV in the germline V gene. This CDR3 contains 17 residues. In nucleotides, the CDR3 is TGTGCCAGCAGCGTACGCGACGGCCCCTTGGACCCTAGTGAGCAGTTCTTC. Amino acids: CASSVRDGPLDPSEQFF.

The chain links TRBV7-2 to TRBJ1-6; 8 bases are shared with TRBD1. V was pared by 1 base and J by 7 bases, with 3 bases of the junction left unmatched. This CDR3 contains 15 residues. The germline V gene encodes CDR1 SGHTA and CDR2 FQGNSA. The CDR3 DNA follows: TGTGCCAGCAGCTTAGTGGGACAGGCGAATTCACCCCTCCACTTT. Translation: CASSLVGQANSPLHF.

The chain couples TRBV5-1 to TRBJ1-2, with D unresolved. The CDR3 covers 16 residues. The germline gives CDR1 SGHRS, CDR2 YFSETQ. The V end was cut by 0 bases, the J end by 7 bases, with 19 bases between. The chain's CDR3 is CASSLASLFVGTGYTF. CDR3 nucleotide sequence: TGCGCCAGCAGCTTGGCCTCGCTTTTTGTGGGAACTGGCTACACCTTC.

This rearrangement joins TRBV27 to TRBJ2-1; 11 nucleotides align to TRBD2. Germline-derived CDR1 and CDR2 are MNHEY and SMNVEV (reference sequence). With 2 bases clipped from V and 10 bases from J, the junction kept 10 bases outside the gene matches. There are 16 residues in the CDR3. The CDR3 DNA is TGTGCCAGCAGTTTAAGGGGACTAGCGGTCCGGAGGGAGCAGTTCTTC. This codes for CASSLRGLAVRREQFF.

The CDR3 is CASSPRDSDSGTEAFF. The DNA of the CDR3 is TGTGCCAGCAGCCCCCGGGACAGTGACTCGGGAACTGAAGCTTTCTTT. The gene calls are TRBV7-9 and TRBJ1-1; 7 nucleotides match TRBD1. Looked up from germline, CDR1 is SEHNR and CDR2 is FQNEAQ (reference sequence). The CDR3 is made up of 16 amino acids. Losses at the gene ends were 5 bases for V and 5 bases for J; bases not matched to a gene: 14. The full variable domain, with the rest looked up from reference TRBV7-9 and TRBJ1-1, is DTGVSQNPRHKITKRGQNVTFRCDPISEHNRLYWYRQTLGQGPEFLTYFQNEAQLEKSRLLSDRFSAERPKGSFSTLEIQRTEQGDSAMYLCASSPRDSDSGTEAFFGQGTRLTVV.

V usage is TRBV19 and J usage is TRBJ1-2, with 8 bases matching TRBD1. This CDR3 contains 16 residues. The V segment lost 7 bases and the J segment 5 bases; nucleotides outside the gene matches: 15. CDR1 LNHDA and CDR2 SQIVND come from the germline V gene (reference sequence). CDR3 DNA sequence: TGTGCCAGTATCGCGGGGGGACTCGACAGGGGTTATGGCTACACCTTC. Protein: CASIAGGLDRGYGYTF. The full variable domain, rest sourced from reference TRBV19 and TRBJ1-2, is DGGITQSPKYLFRKEGQNVTLSCEQNLNHDAMYWYRQDPGQGLRLIYYSQIVNDFQKGDIAEGYSVSREKKESFPLTVTSAQKNPTAFYLCASIAGGLDRGYGYTFGSGTRLTVV.

The J gene is TRBJ1-1, the V gene TRBV5-1, with D uncertain. V lost 2 bases and J 5 bases, leaving 16 bases between the germline ends. Germline V gene sequence: CDR1 SGHRS, CDR2 YFSETQ. The CDR3 contains 15 residues. CDR3: CASSFADLGRTEAFF. The CDR3 coding sequence is TGCGCCAGCAGCTTTGCGGACCTCGGGAGGACTGAAGCTTTCTTT.

V usage is TRBV6-5 and J usage is TRBJ1-2, with TRBD1 as a possible D gene (5 bases). Germline CDR1 is MNHEY and CDR2 is SVGAGI. The germline V and J ends were trimmed by 6 bases and 5 bases, with 16 bases remaining between them. The CDR3 is made up of 14 amino acids. This CDR3 is CASRSDSPWYGYTF. The CDR3 DNA follows: TGTGCCAGCAGATCAGACAGTCCCTGGTATGGCTACACCTTC.

The V call is TRBV14, the J call TRBJ2-7, with 13 positions matching TRBD2. V lost 4 bases, J lost 3 bases, and 9 bases stayed unmatched. The CDR3 is 17 residues long. Germline V gene lookup returns CDR1 SGHDN and CDR2 FVKESK. This CDR3 reads CASSPSLTSGRDYEQYF. The CDR3 DNA reads as TGTGCCAGCAGCCCATCCCTTACTAGCGGGAGGGACTACGAGCAGTACTTC.

The CDR3 loop reads CASSRTSGGADETQYF. The CDR3 coding sequence is TGTGCCAGTAGTCGGACTAGCGGGGGGGCCGATGAGACCCAGTACTTC. The chain couples TRBV19 to TRBJ2-5; 15 bases line up with TRBD2. V gave up 5 bases and J gave up 5 bases; unmatched junction bases: 6. CDR3 length: 16 amino acids. The germline CDR1 and CDR2 sequences are LNHDA and SQIVND (reference sequence).

This chain joins TRBV27 and TRBJ2-2; D uncertain. This CDR3 region has 13 residues. Trimming shortened V by 2 bases and J by 4 bases, and 5 bases separated the two germline ends. Germline assignment: CDR1 MNHEY and CDR2 SMNVEV (reference sequence). This CDR3 is CASSLTFTGELFF. CDR3 DNA: TGTGCCAGCAGTTTAACATTCACCGGGGAGCTGTTTTTT.

For the CDR3, the DNA is TGTGCCAGCAGCACAACTACCAAGGTGGGTCAGCCCCAGCATTTT. It encodes CASSTTTKVGQPQHF. The gene calls are TRBV2 and TRBJ1-5, with no clear D. The CDR3 spans 15 residues. V lost 6 bases to trimming and J lost 6 bases, with 18 bases between them. Germline V CDR1 and CDR2: SNHLY, FYNNEI.

The rearrangement uses TRBV5-1 and TRBJ2-2, with a tentative D call TRBD1 (6 bases). This CDR3 is 15 amino acids long. V lost 1 base, J lost 3 bases, and 10 bases lay in between. CDR1 is SGHRS, CDR2 YFSETQ, per germline. The CDR3 loop is CASSLLGADTGELFF. CDR3 DNA: TGCGCCAGCAGCTTGTTGGGGGCCGACACCGGGGAGCTGTTTTTT.

The chain couples TRBV7-9 to TRBJ2-1; tentative D call: TRBD1 (9 bases). The CDR3 loop spans 15 amino acids. CDR1 SEHNR and CDR2 FQNEAQ come from the germline V gene (reference sequence). V lost 5 bases, J lost 6 bases, and 17 bases lay in between. This CDR3 reads CASSPRGGQGNEQFF. In DNA, the CDR3 is TGTGCCAGCAGCCCACGGGGGGGACAGGGCAATGAGCAGTTCTTC.

The chain employs TRBV12-5 and TRBJ2-1; D perhaps matches TRBD1 (6 bases). Deletions cut 6 bases from V and 4 bases from J, with 10 bases between. CDR1 LGHNT and CDR2 FRNRAP come from the germline V gene. The CDR3 is made up of 13 amino acids. The CDR3 DNA follows: TGTGCTAGTGGCCGGACAGCGTACAATGAGCAGTTCTTC. Translated, it gives CASGRTAYNEQFF.

This clone occurred a few times. The chain combines TRBV2 with TRBJ1-1; a weak D match, TRBD1 (5 bases). The CDR3 is 14 amino acids. V gave up 4 bases and J gave up 4 bases, with 13 bases separating them. In germline, CDR1 is SNHLY, CDR2 FYNNEI. In DNA, the CDR3 is TGTGCCAGCAGTGCCTCAGGGTGGGGCACTGAAGCTTTCTTT. Translated: CASSASGWGTEAFF.

CDR3 protein: CAWKNPGSNQPQHF. The CDR3 region has the DNA TGTGCCTGGAAAAATCCAGGGAGCAATCAGCCCCAGCATTTT. This rearrangement joins TRBV30 to TRBJ1-5, with D possibly TRBD1 on 5 matching bases. Trimming took 4 bases from V and 1 from J, leaving 11 bases between them. Germline V gene sequence: CDR1 GTSNPN, CDR2 SVGIG (reference sequence). The CDR3 has 14 residues.

This clone was detected only once. DNA for the CDR3: TGTGCCAGCAGCTTTAGGGCCCCCAAAGGGGCGGGGGAGCAGTTCTTC. It specifies CASSFRAPKGAGEQFF. This rearrangement joins TRBV7-2 to TRBJ2-1; a possible D gene is TRBD2 (6 bases). There are 16 residues in the CDR3. Germline CDR1 and CDR2: SGHTA and FQGNSA. Between the trimmed V and J ends, which lost 3 bases and 10 bases, there was a span of 22 bases.

Only a few counts were recorded for this clone. The V gene is TRBV5-1, the J gene TRBJ2-7; 7 nucleotides match TRBD2. The trim removed 3 bases at V and 5 bases at J, leaving 2 bases unmatched. Germline V CDR1 and CDR2: SGHRS, YFSETQ. The CDR3 totals 12 residues. Here the CDR3 DNA reads TGCGCCAGCAGCTGGGAGGGCGACGAGCAGTACTTC. It encodes CASSWEGDEQYF.

The J gene is TRBJ1-2, the V gene TRBV5-4, with 7 bases matching TRBD1. This CDR3 spans 14 amino acids. CDR1 and CDR2 from the germline V gene are SGHNT and YYREEE (reference sequence). V was pared by 3 bases and J by 4 bases, with 6 bases of the junction left unmatched. The CDR3 loop is CASSSGGNVYGYTF. In nucleotides, the CDR3 is TGTGCCAGCAGCTCAGGGGGTAACGTCTATGGCTACACCTTC.

This chain links TRBV6-5 with TRBJ1-2, with D possibly TRBD1 on 6 matching bases. The CDR3 runs 14 residues. Trimming took 6 bases from V and 4 from J, leaving 15 bases between them. Germline V gene data show CDR1 as MNHEY and CDR2 as SVGAGI. The CDR3 is CASRTGTFGYGYTF. The CDR3 DNA reads TGTGCCAGCAGAACTGGGACATTCGGCTATGGCTACACCTTC.

The chain has TRBV6-5 and TRBJ2-7; 11 positions agree with TRBD2. V was clipped by 6 bases and J by 3 bases; unmatched bases: 7. This CDR3 has 15 amino acids. The germline V gene has CDR1 MNHEY and CDR2 SVGAGI. The CDR3 coding sequence is TGTGCCAGCAGGCAAACTAGCGGGAGTTTCTACGAGCAGTACTTC. It encodes CASRQTSGSFYEQYF.

This clone was recorded only once. The chain combines TRBV5-6 with TRBJ2-7; TRBD1 might be the D (7 bases). The ends were cut back, 6 bases at V and 5 bases at J, with 15 bases in the middle. Germline lookup yields CDR1 SGHDT and CDR2 YYEEEE. The CDR3 is 13 amino acids. This CDR3 reads CASNPGGSDEQYF. In DNA, the CDR3 is TGTGCCAGCAACCCAGGGGGGTCCGACGAGCAGTACTTC.

The chain has TRBV7-3 and TRBJ2-3; unclear D gene. Germline loops: CDR1 SGHTA, CDR2 FQGTGA. Trimming took 2 bases from V and 6 from J, leaving 15 bases between them. The CDR3 runs to 15 residues. CDR3 in DNA: TGTGCCAGCAGCTTAGCTGGCAGCAATGGGGATACGCAGTATTTT. It encodes CASSLAGSNGDTQYF.